A selection of T cell receptor beta chains follows, all from one sample in a study of a mutant IDH1 vaccine in newly diagnosed glioma. Antigens of these TCRs are unknown. This table comes from immunoSEQ multiplex PCR, and its TCRdb copy is limited to in-frame clones, with some not included. The sample contains some 45,000 clones, 75% to 85% of which appear only once. Source: PBMCs, taken from a glioma patient whose treatment included an IDH1 peptide vaccine. These receptors came from a woman between 45 and 60 years old with glioma. Each CDR3 is given with its conserved first and last residue. The D gene is left open where the match is weak. Clone size is stated in some rows and not others, as once, few, many or a class when expanded.

>TRBV5-5|TRBJ2-5|-|-
TGTGCCAGCAGTTGGAGCCGTGGGGGCGGGGAGACCCAGTACTTC
CASSWSRGGGETQYF
>TRBV4-1|TRBJ2-3|-|TRBD1
TGCGCCAGCAGCCAGCCGGGACAGGGGGACACGCAGTATTTT
CASSQPGQGDTQYF
>TRBV11-3|TRBJ1-1|-|TRBD1
TGTGCCAGCAGCCTATTTACAGGGGACGACACTGAAGCTTTCTTT
CASSLFTGDDTEAFF
>TRBV19|TRBJ1-1|-|-
TGTGCCAGTAGTCCCGACAGATTGAACACTGAAGCTTTCTTT
CASSPDRLNTEAFF
>TRBV7-2|TRBJ1-2|-|-
TGTGCCAGCAGCTTTGATCAGGGAGGTGGCTACACCTTC
CASSFDQGGGYTF
>TRBV5-1|TRBJ1-1|-|-
TGCGCCAGCAGCTTGGCCGGAATGAACACTGAAGCTTTCTTT
CASSLAGMNTEAFF
>TRBV5-4|TRBJ1-1|-|-
TGTGCCAGCAGCCCAAACTCAGGGGTCGTCGGGGGGTGGGCTTTCTTT
CASSPNSGVVGGWAFF
>TRBV30|TRBJ1-3|-|-
TGTGCCTGGAGTGTTCAGGGCGACTCTGGAAACACCATATATTTT
CAWSVQGDSGNTIYF
>TRBV13|TRBJ2-1|once|-
TGTGCCAGCAGCCTGTACTCGTTTAATGAGCAGTTCTTC
CASSLYSFNEQFF
>TRBV4-1|TRBJ1-4|-|-
TGCGCCAGCAGCCAATCCGGGACAATAAATGAAAAACTGTTTTTT
CASSQSGTINEKLFF
>TRBV15|TRBJ1-2|-|-
TGTGCCACCAGCAGAGATAGTAAAAACTATGGCTACACCTTC
CATSRDSKNYGYTF
>TRBV14|TRBJ1-6|-|TRBD1
TGTGCCAGCAGCCAAGTCCCGACAGGGGGACCCGGTAATTCACCCCTCCACTTT
CASSQVPTGGPGNSPLHF
>TRBV27|TRBJ2-7|-|-
TGTGCCAGCAGTTGGAAAGCAGGGGTCATCTCCTACGAGCAGTACTTC
CASSWKAGVISYEQYF
>TRBV7-2|TRBJ2-1|-|-
TGTGCCAGCAGCGCGGGACCAGGGACCTACAATGAGCAGTTCTTC
CASSAGPGTYNEQFF
>TRBV25-1|TRBJ1-1|few|TRBD1
TGTGCCAGCAGAGAGACAGGGATCAACACTGAAGCTTTCTTT
CASRETGINTEAFF
>TRBV19|TRBJ2-7|-|TRBD2
TGTGCCAGTAGTGCCGGACTAGCGGGGGCCTTCTCCTACGAGCAGTACTTC
CASSAGLAGAFSYEQYF
>TRBV7-9|TRBJ2-1|-|TRBD2
TGTGCCAGCAGCTTAGCGGAGCGGGGGGGTTCCTACAATGAGCAGTTCTTC
CASSLAERGGSYNEQFF
>TRBV11-2|TRBJ1-2|once|-
TGTGCCAGCAGCCCGGGACAAAACTATGGCTACACCTTC
CASSPGQNYGYTF
>TRBV19|TRBJ1-1|-|-
TGTGCCAGTAGTATAGTAGGATTAACCGAAGCTTTCTTT
CASSIVGLTEAFF
>TRBV5-1|TRBJ1-1|-|-
TGCGCCAGCAGCGTCCCGGGCCCCGAAGCTTTCTTT
CASSVPGPEAFF
>TRBV7-2|TRBJ1-2|-|-
TGTGCCAGCAGCCCTCAACAGGGTAACTATGGCTACACCTTC
CASSPQQGNYGYTF
>TRBV5-1|TRBJ2-1|-|TRBD2
TGCGCCAGCAGCGACCCACGGAGCGGGGGGGCTTACTACAATGAGCAGTTCTTC
CASSDPRSGGAYYNEQFF
>TRBV5-1|TRBJ2-6|-|TRBD1
TGCGCCAGCAGATACGGATCCGGGACAGGGACCTCTGGGGCCAACGTCCTGACTTTC
CASRYGSGTGTSGANVLTF
>TRBV5-5|TRBJ1-1|-|TRBD1
TGTGCCAGCAGCGGATTGGGACAGATGAACACTGAAGCTTTCTTT
CASSGLGQMNTEAFF